Listed here are 7 T cell receptor beta chains from one sample, sequenced in a study of T cell repertoires in cytomegalovirus infection. MiXCR, applied by TCRdb to the reads, yields one record per CDR3 protein. The sample carries some 920,000 distinct CDR3 sequences, roughly 31% recorded once. No antigen has been assigned to these receptors. Specimen: cultured CD8+ T cells from PBMCs, collected from culture after CMV antigen stimulation. These TCRs come from a human donor in good health (CMV status not recorded). Some clones in this sample may be carry-over from other donors' samples.

This clonotype occurred many times. V gene TRBV28 combines with J gene TRBJ2-1; 7 bases line up with TRBD1. J was trimmed by 0 bases and V by 5 bases; bases with no gene match: 13. Germline V lookup: CDR1 MDHEN, CDR2 SYDVKM. The CDR3 consists of 18 residues. CDR3 protein: CASSTRGLRGSSYNEQFF. The CDR3 coding sequence is TGTGCCAGCAGTACTAGGGGCCTCAGGGGGAGCTCCTACAATGAGCAGTTCTTC.

This clonotype was seen more than once but under ten times. The chain couples TRBV7-3 to TRBJ1-1; D remains unclear. Germline assignment: CDR1 SGHTA and CDR2 FQGTGA. The V and J ends lost 4 bases and 1 base respectively, with 7 bases between them. CDR3 length: 13 residues. The CDR3 bases are TGTGCCAGCAGCTCTCAGCAGAACACTGAAGCTTTCTTT. As protein: CASSSQQNTEAFF. The full variable domain, in which reference TRBV7-3 and TRBJ1-1 provide the parts outside the CDR3, is GAGVSQTPSNKVTEKGKYVELRCDPISGHTALYWYRQSLGQGPEFLIYFQGTGAADDSGLPNDRFFAVRPEGSVSTLKIQRTERGDSAVYLCASSSQQNTEAFFGQGTRLTVV.

For the CDR3, the DNA is TGTGCCAGCGGTGGGTCCGGACTAGCGGAGCAAGAGACCCAGTACTTC. Its translation: CASGGSGLAEQETQYF. The chain combines TRBV6-1 with TRBJ2-5; 10 positions match TRBD2. The V segment lost 8 bases and the J segment 2 bases; nucleotides outside the gene matches: 11. Germline CDR1 and CDR2: MNHNS and SASEGT. The CDR3 spans 16 residues.

CDR3 residues: CATSRGVENTGELFF. The CDR3 nucleotides read TGTGCCACCAGCAGAGGGGTAGAGAACACCGGGGAGCTGTTTTTT. The chain couples TRBV15 to TRBJ2-2; D is unresolved. CDR1 and CDR2 from the germline V gene are LNHNV and YYDKDF (reference sequence). This CDR3 comprises 15 residues. Trimming took 1 base from V and 1 from J, leaving 7 bases between them.

This clonotype was detected only a few times. This sequence joins TRBV11-2 and TRBJ2-3; 9 bases agree with TRBD2. With V trimmed by 7 bases and J by 1 base, 15 bases remained unmatched. Per the germline V gene, CDR1 is SGHAT and CDR2 is FQNNGV. The CDR3 contains 18 residues. Written as DNA, the CDR3 is TGTGCCAGCACCCTAACTCAGCGGGGGGTCTGGGGCACAGATACGCAGTATTTT. It encodes CASTLTQRGVWGTDTQYF. The entire variable domain, with the rest obtained from reference TRBV11-2 and TRBJ2-3, is as follows: EAGVAQSPRYKIIEKRQSVAFWCNPISGHATLYWYQQILGQGPKLLIQFQNNGVVDDSQLPKDRFSAERLKGVDSTLKIQPAKLEDSAVYLCASTLTQRGVWGTDTQYFGPGTRLTVL.

This clonotype showed up just a few times. V is TRBV2 and J is TRBJ1-2, with 9 bases aligning to TRBD1. V shed 6 bases and J 2 bases; nucleotides not matched to a gene: 10. Per germline, CDR1 SNHLY and CDR2 FYNNEI. The CDR3 is made up of 16 amino acids. CDR3 loop: CASSDPGQGGNYGYTF. The CDR3 region has the DNA TGTGCCAGCAGCGACCCGGGACAGGGAGGCAACTATGGCTACACCTTC.

The V call is TRBV9, the J call TRBJ2-1, with D perhaps TRBD1 or TRBD2 (6 bases each). The V and J ends lost 2 bases and 6 bases respectively, with 15 bases between them. CDR1 and CDR2 (germline): SGDLS, YYNGEE. The CDR3 consists of 15 residues. The CDR3 reads CASSVNGGLSNEQFF. As DNA, the CDR3 is TGTGCCAGCAGCGTTAACGGGGGCTTGAGCAATGAGCAGTTCTTC.